This T cell receptor (beta chain) was captured by sequencing in a study of T cell repertoires in aging, cancer and after chemotherapy. Note on this clonotype: Antigen unknown.

Trimming took off 2 bases at V and 2 bases at J, with 10 bases between the two ends. The germline gives CDR1 SGHTA, CDR2 FQGNSA. The CDR3 covers 15 residues. TCR beta rearrangements were amplified from peripheral blood genomic DNA. Findings and caveats of the study: In cancer patients, declining TCR diversity with age involved lost richness and lost evenness.

Multiplex touch-down PCR with TRB-A/B primers amplified rearranged V-D-J TRB sequences. TCRdb analysed the multiplex PCR reads with MiXCR anew, one entry per CDR3 protein. Among approximately 13,000 distinct CDR3 sequences listed, less than 25% were seen once. This receptor was taken from a human donor in good health. The chain uses TRBV7-2 and TRBJ2-1; D unclear. What was sequenced was blood. The CDR3 is CASSLYPITYNEQFF. The CDR3 DNA follows: TGTGCCAGCAGCTTATACCCCATCACCTACAATGAGCAGTTCTTC. The full variable domain, with the rest looked up from reference TRBV7-2 and TRBJ2-1, is GAGVSQSPSNKVTEKGKDVELRCDPISGHTALYWYRQSLGQGLEFLIYFQGNSAPDKSGLPSDRFSAERTGGSVSTLTIQRTQQEDSAVYLCASSLYPITYNEQFFGPGTRLTVL.